Listed below are T cell receptor beta chains from one sample, sequenced in a study of blood T cell repertoires in COVID-19. Profiled with immunoSEQ multiplex PCR; TCRdb holds only in-frame clones, not every one. Among fewer than 250,000 clones listed, around 84% were seen once. The sample comprised peripheral blood. The receptors were sampled from a human donor in a cohort sampled during active COVID-19. Both conserved end residues are part of each CDR3. A D gene is named only where the DNA matches it firmly. Some rows mark clone size as missing; the rest say once, few, many or name a class of expanded clone.

>TRBV21-1|NA|NA|TRBJ2-3
CASSPFYRSTDTQYF
TGTGCCAGCAGCCCCTTCTACCGAAGCACAGATACGCAGTATTTT
>TRBV24-1|TRBD2|NA|TRBJ2-1
CATSDPSSGRFFNEQFF
TGTGCCACCAGTGATCCTTCTAGCGGGAGGTTCTTCAATGAGCAGTTCTTC
>TRBV10-3|NA|NA|TRBJ2-5
CAISDRGQETQYF
TGTGCCATCAGTGACAGGGGCCAAGAGACCCAGTACTTC
>TRBV5-1|NA|NA|TRBJ2-5
CASSLGGAGEWETQYF
TGCGCCAGCAGCTTGGGAGGCGCAGGGGAATGGGAGACCCAGTACTTC
>TRBV7-9|TRBD1|NA|TRBJ1-2
CASSVTGEPNYGYTF
TGTGCCAGCAGCGTAACAGGGGAACCGAACTATGGCTACACCTTC
>TRBV5-1|TRBD2|NA|TRBJ2-1
CASTFSGGRNEQFF
TGCGCCAGCACCTTTAGCGGGGGACGGAATGAGCAGTTCTTC
>TRBV11-3|NA|NA|TRBJ2-1
CASSLSGSGIGEQFF
TGTGCCAGCAGCTTAAGTGGGTCGGGAATCGGTGAGCAGTTCTTC
>TRBV19|NA|NA|TRBJ2-5
CASSYSGGPGAQYF
TGTGCCAGTAGTTACAGCGGAGGGCCCGGGGCCCAGTACTTC
>TRBV25-1|NA|NA|TRBJ2-3
CASSTTKVGTDTQYF
TGTGCCAGCAGTACGACTAAAGTCGGGACAGATACGCAGTATTTT
>TRBV28|NA|NA|TRBJ1-2
CASFRDGYTF
TGTGCCAGCTTCAGGGATGGCTACACCTTC
>TRBV7-3|TRBD2|NA|TRBJ2-2
CASRIAGGPNTGELFF
TGTGCCAGCAGAATAGCGGGGGGGCCCAACACCGGGGAGCTGTTTTTT
>TRBV5-1|NA|NA|TRBJ1-2
CASSLSPFSGYTF
TGCGCCAGCAGCTTATCCCCGTTTAGTGGCTACACCTTC
>TRBV7-2|NA|NA|TRBJ2-5
CASSPNRRARETQYF
TGTGCCAGCAGCCCGAACAGGAGGGCACGAGAGACCCAGTACTTC
>TRBV4-1|NA|NA|TRBJ1-4
CASSQGVANEKLFF
TGCGCCAGCAGCCAAGGTGTGGCAAATGAAAAACTGTTTTTT
>TRBV7-2|TRBD2|NA|TRBJ2-5
CASSLLSGGETQYF
TGTGCCAGCAGCTTACTGAGCGGGGGGGAGACCCAGTACTTC
>TRBV10-3|TRBD2|NA|TRBJ2-7
CAIRGGTSGRTEQYF
TGTGCCATCAGGGGCGGGACTAGCGGGAGAACCGAGCAGTACTTC
>TRBV11-2|NA|NA|TRBJ2-5
CASEGPETQYF
TGTGCCAGTGAGGGCCCAGAGACCCAGTACTTC
>TRBV7-6|TRBD1|NA|TRBJ1-1
CASSPNRGLGGTEAFF
TGTGCCAGCAGCCCGAACAGGGGCCTAGGGGGGACTGAAGCTTTCTTT
>TRBV19|TRBD2|NA|TRBJ2-2
CASSWGAGLNTGELFF
TGTGCCAGTAGTTGGGGAGCGGGATTGAACACCGGGGAGCTGTTTTTT
>TRBV5-4|TRBD2|once|TRBJ2-7
CASSRQWSSGSYEQYF
TGTGCCAGCAGCCGACAGTGGTCTAGCGGCTCCTACGAGCAGTACTTC